Reported below is one T cell receptor beta chain. This clone was found once. No cognate antigen has been identified for it. No qualities accompany the bases; no much larger clone lies one base away. Using the deep immunoSEQ assay, multiplex PCR amplified TCR CDR3 regions from genomic DNA. Extracted genomic DNA from each cell subset was distributed evenly across all wells of several immunoSEQ 96-well plates, and each plate was treated as a replicate. For sorted subsets, around 200 ng genomic DNA, equal to some 30,000 T cell genomes, was loaded into each replicate PCR. Purified libraries were quantified with a Qubit 3.0 fluorometer, sized on a Bioanalyzer 2100, and re-quantified with the KAPA Library Quantification kit. Every immunoSEQ 96-well plate was sequenced on a separate single-read 150-cycle Illumina NextSeq 550 flow cell. The original methods were these. Because the immunoSEQ output held only junctional sequences and lacked quality scores, the filtering could not match the filtering applied to full-length reads. Sequences were annotated with PyIR, a Python wrapper for IgBLAST v1.9, and V/J genes and CDR3 were assigned using IMGT germline references. Reads with weak V/J assignments (E-value above 1e-6), missing CDR3, stop codons, out-of-frame junctions, or ambiguous translated residues were removed. A V3J clonotype was defined by an identical inferred V gene, J gene, and CDR3 amino acid sequence. Percentage overlap between repertoires was computed as shared unique clonotypes divided by the size of the smaller repertoire. RTK rarefaction, the Chao1 estimator, and Recon v2.1 estimates of unobserved clonotypes were used to assess repertoire richness. Generation probabilities for all TCRbeta clonotypes obtained by the gDNA method from a handful of donors were computed using OLGA. Drawn from immuneACCESS, this table holds only the in-frame rearrangements with V and J called that TCRdb kept. Clones are partly lost; checked studies trace under half to an unresolved V gene and leave the rest unexplained. V and J calls and clone size are copied from that table; D and trimming were computed from the DNA. This sample lists 1 million to 1.3 million clones; about 80% were detected once. 0.55% to 0.7% of the sample is in the top ten clones.

The donors were healthy, HIV-negative adults who had no recently reported acute infections or vaccinations. Every donor was a Caucasian adult residing in Nashville, Tennessee, USA. CD4+ T cells were enriched through magnetic negative selection, after which naive cells were positively selected on CD45RA and the remaining negative fraction served as the memory subset. Blood was collected by leukapheresis, and PBMCs were isolated by Ficoll-Histopaque density gradient centrifugation and then cryopreserved in liquid nitrogen vapor phase. Analytical flow cytometry was used to check the purity and quantity of each magnetically sorted T cell population. Genomic DNA was isolated from every sorted fraction and measured by UV absorbance on a Nanodrop 2000c. The sample originates from a study of shared clonotypes between healthy human individuals (dated by TCRdb to the early 2020s). With respect to the entire study: A couple of women and a few men aged 18 to 49 years were included in the cohort. For each donor, CD4 naive and CD4 memory were each given three plates, CD8 naive was given two plates, and CD8 memory was given one plate. To estimate repertoire size and how much clonotype sharing occurs between individuals, the study deeply sequenced the blood TCR repertoires of about five healthy adults. Different laboratories and diverse techniques were used to prepare libraries and sequence TCR repertoires, to increase sequencing depth and limit assay-specific biases. Per donor, leukapheresis produced somewhere between about 0.9 and 9.5 billion PBMCs.

What the research found in general, with its limitations: Even with the large sequencing depth, rarefaction of the sorted-subset datasets indicated that sequencing was incomplete. Sampling was restricted to blood, and TCR repertoires in tissues likely differ from the TCR repertoires found in blood. Sharing across a few donors was observed for about 4.8% of naive CD4, 3% to 3.5% of naive CD8, about 2.3% of memory CD4, and around 0.4% of memory CD8 clonotypes. Pairwise subsampling indicated that sequencing depth was expected to affect the degree of clonotype sharing among donors. Naive subsets generally had larger estimated clonotype richness than memory subsets did. Higher generation probabilities were observed for clonotypes shared by all four sorted-subset donors than for non-shared clonotypes. Because the study included only a small number of donors, the genetic and exposure-history diversity represented was limited.

The germline V gene (reference sequence) sets CDR1 to MNHNY and CDR2 to SVGAGI. The CDR3 holds 14 amino acids from the cysteine to the phenylalanine. Just the 42-base CDR3 DNA is kept, in frame starting at base 1. Trimming removed 7 bases from V and 9 bases from J, leaving 19 bases between the germline ends. The TCR sequence derives from a man younger than 35 in good health. Some clones in this sample may be carry-over from other donors' samples. Sequenced material: memory CD4+ T cells from PBMCs. Interpreted using the paper, the cell subset or site label stands for: CD45RA-negative fraction. This receptor chain uses TRBV6-6 and TRBJ2-1; TRBD2 might be the D gene, on 5 matching bases. CDR3 protein: CASTYNPKGSEQFF. The bases read TGTGCCAGCACCTACAACCCAAAAGGGAGTGAGCAGTTCTTC.